The clone carrying this T cell receptor beta chain was picked up many times. The antigen is not known. This sample stems from a study of HIV-infected children after antiretroviral therapy interruption. The sample's treatment: PENTA 11 planned treatment interruption arm or continuous ART arm. Points from the study as a whole: Minor non-naive CD45RA+ populations, like EMRA or stem memory, might contaminate naive sorts. Naive CD4+ sequences overlapped less between time points once interruption began.

RNA-based 3' RACE libraries used unique molecular identifiers. TCRdb reanalysed the 3' RACE reads using MiXCR and keeps one entry per CDR3 protein. The table shows more than 85,000 distinct CDR3 sequences, with less than 7% occurring only once. The CDR3 is 12 residues long. V gave up 3 bases and J gave up 6 bases, with 11 bases separating them. Germline CDR1 reads DFQATT; CDR2 reads SNEGSKA (reference sequence). The source is a pool of human donors with HIV. This material consisted of CD45RA+ CD4+ T cells from PBMCs, pooled from several time points, taken from a donor given antiretroviral therapy, either interrupted or continuous. Subset in this sample: naive CD4+ CD45RA+ CD45RO- T cells. The chain couples TRBV20-1 to TRBJ1-2, with no clear D. The CDR3 protein is CSASTPRHGYTF. The CDR3 nucleotides are TGCAGTGCTAGTACCCCTAGGCATGGCTACACCTTC.